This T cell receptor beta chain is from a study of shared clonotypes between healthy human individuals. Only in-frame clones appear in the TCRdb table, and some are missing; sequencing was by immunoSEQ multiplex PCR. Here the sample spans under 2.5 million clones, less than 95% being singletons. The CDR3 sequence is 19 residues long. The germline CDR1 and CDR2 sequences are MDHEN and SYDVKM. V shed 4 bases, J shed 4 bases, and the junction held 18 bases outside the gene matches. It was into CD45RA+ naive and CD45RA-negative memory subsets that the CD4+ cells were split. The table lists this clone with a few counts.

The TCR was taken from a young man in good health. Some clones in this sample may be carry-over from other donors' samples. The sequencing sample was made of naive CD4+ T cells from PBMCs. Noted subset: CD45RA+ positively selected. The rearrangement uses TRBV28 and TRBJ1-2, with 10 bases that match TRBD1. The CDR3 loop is CASSSNRWEDRGNRYGYTF. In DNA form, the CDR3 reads TGTGCCAGCAGTTCCAACCGTTGGGAGGACAGGGGGAATCGCTATGGCTACACCTTC.